This entry describes one TCR beta chain. No antigen is known for it. The sample comes from a study of cytomegalovirus exposure and HLA in healthy donors. Study-level points and caveats: Presence/absence analysis assumed near-uniform sequencing depth across donors.

The study ran its PCR with 60 Vbeta and 13 Jbeta primers. The protocol was immunoSEQ multiplex PCR, while the TCRdb copy is restricted to in-frame clones and leaves out a portion. The table has about 180,000 clones, 75% to 80% seen once. The sequenced sample consisted of PBMCs. The sequence was collected from a man aged 35-49 years in good health and CMV-seropositive.

The CDR3 loop is CASSFRRGHNYGYTF. In DNA form, the CDR3 reads TGTGCCAGCAGCTTCAGGAGGGGCCACAACTATGGCTACACCTTC. The gene calls are TRBV13 and TRBJ1-2; tentative D call: TRBD1 (5 bases). Germline V lookup: CDR1 PRHDT, CDR2 FYEKMQ (reference sequence). V lost 3 bases and J lost 2, with 13 bases in between. This CDR3 has 15 residues. Looking up the rest from reference TRBV13 and TRBJ1-2 gives the full variable domain: AAGVIQSPRHLIKEKRETATLKCYPIPRHDTVYWYQQGPGQDPQFLISFYEKMQSDKGSIPDRFSAQQFSDYHSELNMSSLELGDSALYFCASSFRRGHNYGYTFGSGTRLTVV.